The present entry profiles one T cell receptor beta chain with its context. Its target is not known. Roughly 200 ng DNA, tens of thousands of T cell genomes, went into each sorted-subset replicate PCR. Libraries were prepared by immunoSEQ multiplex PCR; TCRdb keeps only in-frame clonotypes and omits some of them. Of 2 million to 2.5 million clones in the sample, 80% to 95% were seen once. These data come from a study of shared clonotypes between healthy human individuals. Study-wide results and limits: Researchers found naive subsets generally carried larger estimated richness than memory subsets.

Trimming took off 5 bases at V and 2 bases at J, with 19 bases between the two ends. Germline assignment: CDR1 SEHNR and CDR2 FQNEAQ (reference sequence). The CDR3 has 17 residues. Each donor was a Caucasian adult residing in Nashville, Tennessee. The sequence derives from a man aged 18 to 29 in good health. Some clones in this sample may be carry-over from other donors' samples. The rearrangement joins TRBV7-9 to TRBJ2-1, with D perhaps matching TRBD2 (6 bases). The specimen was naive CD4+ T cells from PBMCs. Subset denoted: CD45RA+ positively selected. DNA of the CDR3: TGTGCCAGCAGCACCCAAGTCCGGGGGAAACCCTACAATGAGCAGTTCTTC. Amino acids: CASSTQVRGKPYNEQFF.